These T cell receptor beta chains were read from a single sample in a study of CD8 T cells in ankylosing spondylitis. TCRdb passed the 5' RACE reads through MiXCR, listing each CDR3 protein once. The sample holds about 220,000 distinct CDR3 sequences, approximately 7.4% seen once. The specimen sequenced was blood, either unsorted or a sorted T cell fraction (not recorded which). These TCRs come from a male donor with ankylosing spondylitis. Each CDR3 is given with its conserved first and last residue. A D gene is named only where the DNA matches it firmly. Not every row has a clone size; where given, it reads once, few, many or a size class.

j_call clone_size d_call v_call cdr3_nt cdr3_aa
TRBJ2-1 many TRBD1 TRBV6-1 TGTGCCAGCAGTCCGTGGGACAGGGGGTACAATGAGCAGTTCTTC CASSPWDRGYNEQFF
TRBJ1-1 NA NA TRBV27 TGTGCCAGCAGTTTAGGTCCGCCCGGTGAAGCTTTCTTT CASSLGPPGEAFF
TRBJ2-2 many NA TRBV27 TGTGCCAGCAGTTTATTAGTAAAGACCGGGGAGCTGTTTTTT CASSLLVKTGELFF
TRBJ2-7 many NA TRBV5-1 TGCGCCAGCAGGTTTGAGGCGGTCCCCGAGCAGTACTTC CASRFEAVPEQYF
TRBJ1-1 many NA TRBV4-3 TGCGCCAGCAGCCAAGAGTGGGGTACGAACACTGAAGCTTTCTTT CASSQEWGTNTEAFF
TRBJ1-2 NA NA TRBV12-3/TRBV12-4 TGTGCCAGCAGTCGGACGGCTAACTATGGCTACACCTTC CASSRTANYGYTF
TRBJ2-4 many NA TRBV12-5 TGTGCTAGTGGACCGGACGGAAAAAACATTCAGTACTTC CASGPDGKNIQYF
TRBJ1-1 many NA TRBV19 TGTGCCAGTAGTATAACCGGGGGCGACATTTTCACTGAAGCTTTCTTT CASSITGGDIFTEAFF
TRBJ1-2 many NA TRBV4-3 TGCGCCAGCAGTCCCGGGCTGCGGGAGGCTAACTATGGCTACACCTTC CASSPGLREANYGYTF
TRBJ2-1 few NA TRBV11-2 TGTGCCAGCAGCTTAGGCGGCAGACCCCATGGGACTTCCTCGCGGTATGAGCAGTTCTTC CASSLGGRPHGTSSRYEQFF
TRBJ2-7 many NA TRBV10-3 TGTGCCATCAGTGACTCCGACGACAGCCGGTACTACGAGCAGTACTTC CAISDSDDSRYYEQYF
TRBJ2-7 NA TRBD1 TRBV4-2 TGTGCCAGCAGCCAGGTCCCAGACAGGGGCTACGAGCAGTACTTC CASSQVPDRGYEQYF
TRBJ1-2 many NA TRBV5-5 TGTGCCAGCAGCTTGGACCTCCGAACTAGCTATGGCTACACCTTC CASSLDLRTSYGYTF
TRBJ2-5 many TRBD1 TRBV20-1 TGCAGTGCTGGACAGGGGTATTTGGAGACCCAGTACTTC CSAGQGYLETQYF
TRBJ2-7 many TRBD1 TRBV6-5 TGTGCCAGCAGTTCCTTCGACAGGGCGTACGAGCAGTACTTC CASSSFDRAYEQYF
TRBJ2-7 few NA TRBV28 TGTGCCAGCAGGCCACCAGGGGAAAACTACGAGCAGTACTTC CASRPPGENYEQYF
TRBJ2-4 many NA TRBV24-1 TGTGCCACCAGTGACCCCAGGGACCACAAAAACATTCAGTACTTC CATSDPRDHKNIQYF
TRBJ2-3 few TRBD2 TRBV24-1 TGTGGCACCAGTGATTTGAGGGCAGGGGATCTAGCGGGGGTAGTAGAAGATACGCAGTATTTT CGTSDLRAGDLAGVVEDTQYF
TRBJ1-1 NA NA TRBV6-1 TGTGCCAGCAGTGAAGCGCTTCGTATTGGGGTGAACACTGAAGCTTTCTTT CASSEALRIGVNTEAFF
TRBJ2-2 many NA TRBV7-8 TGTGCCAGCAGCTTACCCGTTGCGGGGCTACCCTCGAACACCGGGGAGCTGTTTTTT CASSLPVAGLPSNTGELFF
TRBJ2-7 NA NA TRBV4-3 TGCGCCAGCAGCCAGGTCCGGGGGGAGCAGTACTTC CASSQVRGEQYF
TRBJ1-1 medium-sized NA TRBV9 TGTGCCAGCAGCGGTAACGGGGGAAGGAACACTGAAGCTTTCTTT CASSGNGGRNTEAFF
TRBJ2-7 few TRBD2 TRBV6-2/TRBV6-3 TGTGCCAGCAGCTCGAGCGGGAGACCCTACGAGCAGTACTTC CASSSSGRPYEQYF
TRBJ2-7 many NA TRBV29-1 TGCAGCGTTGAAGAGTGGGCGCGGGGGCACTACGAGCAGTACTTC CSVEEWARGHYEQYF
TRBJ1-5 many NA TRBV7-9 TGTGCCAGCAGCTTACTGGAGTTCGATCAGCCCCAGCATTTT CASSLLEFDQPQHF
TRBJ2-5 many NA TRBV27 TGTGCCAGCAGTTTATCGAGAGCAGGGTACCAAGAGACCCAGTACTTC CASSLSRAGYQETQYF
TRBJ2-1 many TRBD2 TRBV13 TGTGCCAGCAGCTTCAAGCGGGACGCCTACAATGAGCAGTTCTTC CASSFKRDAYNEQFF
TRBJ2-1 many TRBD2 TRBV5-1 TGCGCCAGCAGCTTGCCCTTATACCCTAGCGGGGCAAATGAGCAGTTCTTC CASSLPLYPSGANEQFF
TRBJ1-1 many NA TRBV27 TGTGCCAGCAGTTTCCCAAACGGGGCGGTAACTTTCTTT CASSFPNGAVTFF
TRBJ2-5 many NA TRBV13 TGTGCCAGCAGCGTGGGACAAGAGTACCAAGAGACCCAGTACTTC CASSVGQEYQETQYF
TRBJ2-1 many TRBD2 TRBV15 TGTGCCACCAGCAGGGGACTAGCGGACAATGAGCAGTTCTTC CATSRGLADNEQFF
TRBJ2-7 NA NA TRBV29-1 TGCAGCGTTGAAGATCTGGAGGGCGAGCAGTACTTC CSVEDLEGEQYF
TRBJ1-6 many NA TRBV9 TGTGCCAGCAGCTCCCCATATAATTCACCCCTCCACTTT CASSSPYNSPLHF
TRBJ1-4 many NA TRBV7-8 TGTGCCAGCAGCGCGTACCCCCGGGTTGTTAATGAAAAACTGTTTTTT CASSAYPRVVNEKLFF
TRBJ2-1 NA TRBD2 TRBV10-3 TGTGCCATCAGTGAATTACTAGCGGAGACGAGTCTGAATGAGCAGTTCTTC CAISELLAETSLNEQFF
TRBJ2-7 many NA TRBV29-1 TGCAGTGTGGGAGTGGCATACGAGCAGTACTTC CSVGVAYEQYF
TRBJ2-7 many TRBD1 TRBV14 TGTGCCAGCAGCCCCAACAGGGGGCTCAGATCCTACGAGCAGTACTTC CASSPNRGLRSYEQYF
TRBJ2-7 many NA TRBV29-1 TGCAGCGTTGGTTTCCCCAGGGGCTACTCCTACGAGCAGTACTTC CSVGFPRGYSYEQYF
TRBJ2-7 many NA TRBV14 TGTGCCAGCAGCCAAGGACAGGGAGGTCCCAACGAGCAGTACTTC CASSQGQGGPNEQYF
TRBJ2-3 many NA TRBV7-9 TGTGCCAGCAGCATCGTAATAGCGGCAGATACGCAGTATTTT CASSIVIAADTQYF
TRBJ2-2 many NA TRBV10-3 TGTGCCGTGGGTCCCGGGGAGCTGTTTTTT CAVGPGELFF
TRBJ2-5 many TRBD1 TRBV25-1 TGTGCCAGCAGTCGGGACAGGGGAACGACCCAGTACTTC CASSRDRGTTQYF
TRBJ1-1 many NA TRBV9 TGTGCCAGCAGCGGGGGGGGCATGAACACTGAAGCTTTCTTT CASSGGGMNTEAFF
TRBJ2-5 many TRBD1 TRBV7-9 TGTGCCAGCAGCTACCGACAGGGAAACCCCCAAGAGACCCAGTACTTC CASSYRQGNPQETQYF
TRBJ2-7 NA NA TRBV11-2 TGTGCCAGCAGCTTAGGACACGGACCGGCCTACGAGCAGTACTTC CASSLGHGPAYEQYF
TRBJ2-1 many TRBD2 TRBV11-1 TGTGCCAGCAGCCCAGCCTCCGGGACTAGCGGTTCGGGCAATGAGCAGTTCTTC CASSPASGTSGSGNEQFF